The 22 T cell receptor beta chains below were found in one sample sequenced in a study of T cell responses to AZD1222 COVID-19 vaccine. The protocol was immunoSEQ multiplex PCR, while the TCRdb copy is restricted to in-frame clones and leaves out a portion. Of some 140,000 clones listed, roughly 90% are singletons. The sequencing here drew on peripheral blood, taken on day 0 of AZD1222 vaccination. These receptors came from an adult in good health.

This chain links TRBV5-1 with TRBJ1-2, with D possibly TRBD1 on 6 matching bases. Germline V gives CDR1 SGHRS, CDR2 YFSETQ. V was shortened by 0 bases and J by 8 bases, with 11 bases between the two germline ends. The CDR3 has 13 residues. The CDR3 loop is CASSLETGFGYTF. CDR3 DNA: TGCGCCAGCAGCTTGGAAACAGGGTTCGGCTACACCTTC.

The chain uses TRBV28 and TRBJ1-6; tentatively, D is TRBD1 (5 bases). Trimming shortened V by 8 bases and J by 9 bases, and 29 bases separated the two germline ends. This CDR3 contains 18 residues. Germline lookup yields CDR1 MDHEN and CDR2 SYDVKM. CDR3 DNA: TGTGCCAGCGGACTTGTTCCCCAGGGCCATATAATGGCTTCACCCCTCCACTTT. Protein product: CASGLVPQGHIMASPLHF.

The chain couples TRBV18 to TRBJ1-1; D not resolved. This CDR3 is 16 amino acids long. Trimming removed 2 bases at V and 1 base at J, with 14 bases between. Per the germline V gene, CDR1 is KGHSH and CDR2 is LQKENI. The CDR3, as DNA: TGTGCCAGCTCACCAATTCAAGGAACCCAGAACACTGAAGCTTTCTTT. This sequence encodes CASSPIQGTQNTEAFF.

The rearrangement joins TRBV11-2 to TRBJ2-1; TRBD1 matches 8 bases. The J segment lost 10 bases and the V segment lost 5 bases, leaving 10 bases of the junction unmatched. The germline V gene encodes CDR1 SGHAT and CDR2 FQNNGV. The CDR3 length is 14 residues. In DNA form, the CDR3 reads TGTGCCAGCAGCCCCCTCCGACAGGGGAGCGAGCAGTTCTTC. Translated, it gives CASSPLRQGSEQFF. Using reference TRBV11-2 and TRBJ2-1 for the parts outside the CDR3, the full variable domain is EAGVAQSPRYKIIEKRQSVAFWCNPISGHATLYWYQQILGQGPKLLIQFQNNGVVDDSQLPKDRFSAERLKGVDSTLKIQPAKLEDSAVYLCASSPLRQGSEQFFGPGTRLTVL.

V and J are TRBV6-5 and TRBJ2-1, with 13 bases that match TRBD2. Germline lookup yields CDR1 MNHEY and CDR2 SVGAGI. The CDR3 runs to 15 residues. Germline trimming cut 7 bases from V and 10 bases from J; bases unmatched to any gene: 10. CDR3 in amino acids: CASNGLAGALTEQFF. In DNA form, the CDR3 reads TGTGCCAGCAATGGACTAGCGGGGGCCCTGACGGAGCAGTTCTTC.

This chain connects TRBV18 to TRBJ2-6; D assignment may be TRBD1 or TRBD2 (5 bases each). From germline, CDR1 is KGHSH and CDR2 LQKENI. This CDR3 is 14 amino acids long. V was pared by 8 bases and J by 4 bases, with 12 bases between. The CDR3 protein is CASQPGTGANVLTF. In nucleotides, the CDR3 is TGTGCCAGCCAACCAGGGACCGGGGCCAACGTCCTGACTTTC. Looking up the rest from reference TRBV18 and TRBJ2-6 gives the full variable domain: NAGVMQNPRHLVRRRGQEARLRCSPMKGHSHVYWYRQLPEEGLKFMVYLQKENIIDESGMPKERFSAEFPKEGPSILRIQQVVRGDSAAYFCASQPGTGANVLTFGAGSRLTVL.

This clone showed up just once. V usage is TRBV6-2 or TRBV6-3 and J usage is TRBJ2-7, with D perhaps matching TRBD2 (5 bases). CDR1 and CDR2 (germline): MNHEY, SVGEGT. The CDR3 is made up of 13 amino acids. The germline V and J ends were trimmed by 5 bases and 2 bases, with 10 bases remaining between them. In DNA, the CDR3 is TGTGCCAGCAGTCCCGGGATACCCTACGAGCAGTACTTC. It specifies CASSPGIPYEQYF.

The genes are TRBV3-1 (or the pseudogene TRBV3-2) and TRBJ2-7; D gene uncertain. Between the trimmed V and J ends, which lost 3 bases and 4 bases, there was a span of 13 bases. Germline CDR1 is LGHDT and CDR2 is YNNKEL (reference sequence). The CDR3 is 14 residues long. The CDR3 spells CASSQGSKGYEQYF. In DNA, the CDR3 is TGTGCCAGCAGCCAGGGGTCTAAAGGATACGAGCAGTACTTC.

The chain is built from TRBV5-4 and TRBJ2-5; perhaps TRBD2 as D (7 bases). The CDR3 sequence is 16 residues long. Germline assignment: CDR1 SGHNT and CDR2 YYREEE (reference sequence). Trimming left V 2 bases short and J 5 bases short, with 19 bases between. CDR3 in DNA: TGTGCCAGCAGCTTTGGCGGGGGCGATTCTGGGGAGACCCAGTACTTC. Translating gives CASSFGGGDSGETQYF.

V usage is TRBV30 and J usage is TRBJ1-3, with 8 bases matching TRBD1. J gave up 2 bases and V 2 bases, and 5 bases lay outside the gene matches. The CDR3 is 15 amino acids. In germline, CDR1 is GTSNPN, CDR2 SVGIG (reference sequence). CDR3 loop: CAWSLPTGAGNTIYF. The DNA for the CDR3 is TGTGCCTGGAGTCTCCCGACAGGGGCTGGAAACACCATATATTTT.

The chain uses TRBV4-1 and TRBJ2-1, with 11 bases identical to TRBD2. Germline V gene sequence: CDR1 MGHRA, CDR2 YSYEKL. Trimming cost V 3 bases and J 3 bases; bases outside gene matches: 4. The CDR3 sequence is 16 residues long. The CDR3 loop is CASSQRGLADYNEQFF. As DNA, the CDR3 is TGCGCCAGCAGCCAGAGGGGACTAGCGGACTACAATGAGCAGTTCTTC.

This chain uses TRBV7-2 with TRBJ2-2; perhaps TRBD2 as D (6 bases). V dropped 5 bases and J dropped 8 bases, with 18 bases sitting between them. The CDR3 covers 15 residues. Per germline, CDR1 SGHTA and CDR2 FQGNSA. In DNA, the CDR3 is TGTGCCAGCAGCCCCCTGGGACTGCCGGCGGGGGAGCTGTTTTTT. Translated: CASSPLGLPAGELFF. The full variable domain, in which reference TRBV7-2 and TRBJ2-2 provide the parts outside the CDR3, is GAGVSQSPSNKVTEKGKDVELRCDPISGHTALYWYRQSLGQGLEFLIYFQGNSAPDKSGLPSDRFSAERTGGSVSTLTIQRTQQEDSAVYLCASSPLGLPAGELFFGEGSRLTVL.

The genes are TRBV7-2 and TRBJ2-3; 13 positions match TRBD2. CDR3 size: 17 residues. J gave up 1 base and V 5 bases, and 6 bases lay outside the gene matches. Germline V gene sequence: CDR1 SGHTA, CDR2 FQGNSA. The CDR3 is CASSPSGLAGGTDTQYF. The CDR3 region has the DNA TGTGCCAGCAGCCCGAGCGGACTAGCGGGAGGCACAGATACGCAGTATTTT.

The chain is built from TRBV28 and TRBJ1-1; D is unclear. V was pared by 4 bases and J by 10 bases, with 10 bases between. Germline-derived CDR1 and CDR2 are MDHEN and SYDVKM. The CDR3 has 11 amino acids. The CDR3 loop reads CASSSPVRAFF. DNA of the CDR3: TGTGCCAGCAGTTCACCAGTTCGAGCTTTCTTT.

The chain couples TRBV7-7 to TRBJ2-1; 8 bases are a match to TRBD1. The CDR3 consists of 15 residues. Looked up from germline, CDR1 is SSHAT and CDR2 is FNYEAQ (reference sequence). The junction had 4 bases not matched to a gene; V was cut back by 2 bases and J by 4 bases. For the CDR3, the DNA is TGTGCCAGCAGCTTAAGACAGGGGACTTACAATGAGCAGTTCTTC. It yields the protein CASSLRQGTYNEQFF.

The rearrangement links TRBV4-2 to TRBJ2-2; 8 bases match TRBD2. Germline-derived CDR1 and CDR2 are LGHNA and YNFKEQ. The CDR3 extends over 16 amino acids. With V trimmed by 2 bases and J by 6 bases, 8 bases remained unmatched. This CDR3 reads CASSQLRTSRAGELFF. CDR3 in DNA: TGTGCCAGCAGCCAACTTCGGACTAGCAGGGCCGGGGAGCTGTTTTTT.

This clone came up a few times. The chain has TRBV6-1 and TRBJ2-5; 7 nucleotides line up with TRBD2. The length of the CDR3 is 14 residues. Per the germline V gene, CDR1 is MNHNS and CDR2 is SASEGT. V was clipped by 2 bases and J by 7 bases; unmatched bases: 7. For the CDR3, the DNA is TGTGCCAGCAGTGAAATGGGAGGGAGGGGGACCCAGTACTTC. Its protein is CASSEMGGRGTQYF.

The chain uses TRBV5-1 and TRBJ1-1; the D gene is possibly TRBD1 (5 bases). This CDR3 is built from 14 residues. The germline V gene has CDR1 SGHRS and CDR2 YFSETQ. The V and J ends lost 0 bases and 1 base respectively, with 7 bases between them. CDR3 loop: CASSLAGGNTEAFF. In DNA, the CDR3 is TGCGCCAGCAGCTTGGCCGGGGGGAACACTGAAGCTTTCTTT.

J is TRBJ1-1 and V is TRBV12-5; D remains unclear. Looked up from germline, CDR1 is LGHNT and CDR2 is FRNRAP. V was clipped by 1 base and J by 4 bases, with 13 bases between them. This CDR3 spans 15 amino acids. DNA for the CDR3: TGTGCTAGTGGTTTGGGGGCCCAAGGGAGCACTGAAGCTTTCTTT. The encoded protein is CASGLGAQGSTEAFF.

J is TRBJ1-2 and V is TRBV18, with D perhaps matching TRBD1 (5 bases). Germline loops: CDR1 KGHSH, CDR2 LQKENI. V was pared by 2 bases and J by 10 bases, with 17 bases between. The CDR3 contains 14 residues. The CDR3 protein is CASSPSAGPLLYTF. The CDR3 DNA reads TGTGCCAGCTCACCATCAGCGGGGCCTCTCCTCTACACCTTC.

This chain joins TRBV27 and TRBJ1-1; possible D gene TRBD1, 5 bases. The germline V gene encodes CDR1 MNHEY and CDR2 SMNVEV (reference sequence). The CDR3 runs 16 residues. Trimming stripped 2 bases from V and 1 base from J, with 14 bases between. CDR3 DNA: TGTGCCAGCAGTTTAGCAGGGAGTAGGGAGAACACTGAAGCTTTCTTT. This translates into CASSLAGSRENTEAFF.

V gene TRBV27 combines with J gene TRBJ2-1; 7 bases line up with TRBD1. Unmatched junction bases numbered 23, after V lost 5 bases and J lost 10 bases. Germline-derived CDR1 and CDR2 are MNHEY and SMNVEV (reference sequence). The CDR3 totals 18 residues. The CDR3, as DNA: TGTGCCAGCAGTGGGGAAACCGGGACAGATCGTTACACCTACGAGCAGTTCTTC. It translates to CASSGETGTDRYTYEQFF.